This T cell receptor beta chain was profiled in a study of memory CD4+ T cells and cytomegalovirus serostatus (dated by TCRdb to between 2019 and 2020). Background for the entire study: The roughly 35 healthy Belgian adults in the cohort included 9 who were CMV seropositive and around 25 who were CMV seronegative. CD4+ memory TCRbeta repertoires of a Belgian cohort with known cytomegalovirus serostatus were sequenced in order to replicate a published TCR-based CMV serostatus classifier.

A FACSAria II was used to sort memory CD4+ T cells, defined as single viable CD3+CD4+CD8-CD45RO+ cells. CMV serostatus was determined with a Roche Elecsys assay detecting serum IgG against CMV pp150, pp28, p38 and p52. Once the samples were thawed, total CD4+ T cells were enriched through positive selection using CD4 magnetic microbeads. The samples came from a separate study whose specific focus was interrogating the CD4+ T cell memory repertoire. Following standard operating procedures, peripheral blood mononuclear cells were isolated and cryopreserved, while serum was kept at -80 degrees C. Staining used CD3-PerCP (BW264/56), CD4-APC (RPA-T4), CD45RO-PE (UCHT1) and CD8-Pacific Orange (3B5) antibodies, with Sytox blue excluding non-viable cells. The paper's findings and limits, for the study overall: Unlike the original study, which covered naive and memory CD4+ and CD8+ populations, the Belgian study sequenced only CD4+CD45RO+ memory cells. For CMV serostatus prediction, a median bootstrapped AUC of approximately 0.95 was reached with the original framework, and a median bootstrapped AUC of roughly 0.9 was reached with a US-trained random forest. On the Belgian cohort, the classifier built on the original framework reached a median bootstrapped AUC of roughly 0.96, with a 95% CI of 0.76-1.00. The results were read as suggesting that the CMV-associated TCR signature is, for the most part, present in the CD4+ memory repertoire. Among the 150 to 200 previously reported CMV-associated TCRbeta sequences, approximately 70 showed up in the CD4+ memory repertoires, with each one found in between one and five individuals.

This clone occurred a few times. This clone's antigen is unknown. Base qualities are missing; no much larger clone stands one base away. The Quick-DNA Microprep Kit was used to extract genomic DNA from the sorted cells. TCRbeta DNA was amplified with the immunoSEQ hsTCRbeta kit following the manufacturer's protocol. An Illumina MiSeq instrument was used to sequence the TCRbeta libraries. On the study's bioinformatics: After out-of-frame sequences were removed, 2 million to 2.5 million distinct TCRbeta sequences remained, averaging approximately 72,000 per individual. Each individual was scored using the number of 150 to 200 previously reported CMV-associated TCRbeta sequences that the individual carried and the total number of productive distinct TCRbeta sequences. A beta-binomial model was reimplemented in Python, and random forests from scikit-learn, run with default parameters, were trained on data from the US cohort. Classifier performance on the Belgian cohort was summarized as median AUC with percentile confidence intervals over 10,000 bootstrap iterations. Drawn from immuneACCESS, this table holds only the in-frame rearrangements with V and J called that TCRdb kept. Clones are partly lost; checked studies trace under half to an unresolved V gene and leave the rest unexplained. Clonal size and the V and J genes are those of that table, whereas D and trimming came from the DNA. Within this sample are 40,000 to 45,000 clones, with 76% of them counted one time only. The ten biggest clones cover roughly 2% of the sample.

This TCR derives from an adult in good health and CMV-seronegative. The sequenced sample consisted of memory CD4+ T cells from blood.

The CDR3 protein is CASSLDGYDSPLHF. Read as DNA, the sequence is TGCGCCAGCAGCTTGGATGGGTATGATTCACCCCTCCACTTT. The rearranged chain carries TRBV5-1 and TRBJ1-6, with no confidently assigned D gene. The CDR3 has 14 amino acids, counting the end cysteine and phenylalanine. Here the CDR3 DNA is all that survives: 42 bases in frame from base 1. Looking up the germline V gene yields CDR1 SGHRS and CDR2 YFSETQ. The germline ends are 9 bases apart after V is trimmed by 0 bases and J by 8 bases.